This T cell receptor (beta chain) was sequenced during a study of cytomegalovirus exposure and HLA in healthy donors listed by TCRdb under 2017. Broadly, across the study: According to an earlier analysis of 450 to 650 of the donors, about 180 million T cells yielded 90 million to 130 million unique TCR beta sequences and about 300 Gb of sequence data. High-throughput TCR immunosequencing, statistical association of individual TCRs with disease status, and machine learning were combined to predict cytomegalovirus infection status. Typing coverage varied by locus: roughly 620-640 donors for A, B, C, DRB1 and DQB1; approximately 500 for DQA1; over 600 for DPA1; roughly 470 for DPB1. A later analysis re-analyzed previously published TCR beta repertoires from 500 to 700 donors and added high-resolution HLA genotyping to study TCR occurrence patterns. A separate validation cohort of roughly 130 different subjects was used in addition to the roughly 620-subject first cohort. Among some 410 genotyped donors of the cohort, an average of around 240,000 unique TCR beta nucleotide sequences were sequenced per donor, around 20% of them non-productive. All discovery cohort repertoires had been generated on a single sequencing platform. An early release covering 500 to 750 HLA-typed donors comprised 250 to 350 gigabases of sequencing data and tens of millions of unique TCR sequences. Of the roughly 390 genotyped donors, approximately 83% fell in the genetic ancestry cluster associated with self-reported Caucasian donors. The study used immunosequencing to profile the T cell repertoires of hundreds of subjects and linked those repertoires to cytomegalovirus serostatus. A later genetic analysis took genome-wide SNP genotypes for about 55% of the 666 donors and used that subset as a discovery cohort. The study aimed to test whether cataloging public T cell receptors could reveal signatures of past pathogen exposure. Alongside the repertoire data, information on donor age, sex, ethnicity and CMV serostatus was compiled. About 5 DR-DQ haplotypes were handled as single units for association and clustering, since linkage in the cohort was strong. Rather than drawing on any new phenotypic data, the later analysis identified candidate immune exposures from TCR beta sequences and the way those sequences occurred across donors. HLA typing covered class I and class II loci at four-digit resolution. In an earlier analysis of 587 of the donors, high-throughput TCR beta sequencing was used to judge whether each TCR beta V gene segment behaved as functional or pseudogenic. General study outcomes and caveats: According to the authors, the approach could potentially be generalized to other disease states and immunological phenotypes. V-gene and J-gene trimming of TCR beta chains was associated with a missense DCLRE1C variant in a later genetic analysis, and the association was replicated in an independent cohort. In a later analysis, 16,951 TCR beta sequences were associated with specific HLA alleles at a false discovery rate of 0.05. A further reported finding was that TCR beta sequences accurately predicted the HLA-A and HLA-B alleles for most subjects in the first cohort. Three of the identified cytomegalovirus-associated TCR beta chains were confirmed in vitro to be specific for cytomegalovirus antigens. In a later analysis, TCR association rates were found to vary across HLA loci, with the most associated TCRs seen for DRB1 alleles and the fewest for HLA-C alleles. A group of highly shared sequence variants was considered likely to be a technical artifact of the sequencing pipeline. The study gave a list of around 170 TCR beta chains associated with cytomegalovirus. A later analysis found that HLA-associated TCR beta chains were more clonally expanded and had lower generation probabilities than equally common non-associated chains. Compared with the approximately 670-donor mean, donors in an Asian-associated ancestry cluster had fewer N-insertions in productive TCRs, according to a later genetic analysis. While some public TCRs were present in many individuals, most TCR sequences turned up only very rarely across donors. Because HLA typing was missing for some donors at each locus, association tests included only the typed subset. Sequencing depth was assumed to be roughly uniform across donors in the presence/absence analyses, though that assumption may not hold. According to a later analysis, most CMV-associated TCR beta chains appeared to be HLA-restricted, and the HLA associations seemed to be driven largely by CMV exposure. The earlier analysis of fewer than 750 of the donors excluded 15 to 20 rarely observed V segments, including chromosome 9 orphons, because counts were too low. CMV serostatus was the only immune exposure information available for the cohort. Linkage disequilibrium might explain the correlated functional status among segregating V segments, but an unknown experimental factor could not be ruled out. Several of the top co-occurrence clusters appeared to be linked to parvovirus B19, influenza, CMV and Epstein-Barr virus, according to a later analysis. This cohort had only TCR beta chains sequenced, and the lack of alpha or paired-chain data limited which features could be detected. In an earlier analysis of several hundred of the donors, most TCR beta V segments were observed in productive rearrangements about 87% or about 30% of the time, broadly matching IMGT annotations. Strong co-occurrence of HLA alleles, especially DR and DQ, made assigning TCR associations to individual alleles difficult. The classifier was reported to diagnose cytomegalovirus status with high specificity and sensitivity in both the original and validation cohorts.

The library was obtained by the immunoSEQ multiplex PCR assay. A mixture of 60 forward primers for TCR Vbeta segments and 13 reverse primers for TCR Jbeta segments was used in the multiplex PCR. A multiplex PCR assay on genomic DNA amplified the CDR3 region of rearranged TCR beta genes. The Illumina HiSeq System was used to sequence the amplified TCR beta libraries as 87-base-pair reads. The paper's data handling went like this. In a later analysis, tens of millions of unique TCR beta chains were counted across the 690 or so repertoires, and approximately 9.9 million of these chains were shared by at least two donors. Raw reads were error-corrected and collapsed into unique sequences with a nearest-neighbor algorithm that merged closely related sequences to remove PCR and sequencing errors. V, D and J gene segments were assigned by aligning CDR3 sequences to IMGT reference sequences. Each retained sequence needed at least a six-nucleotide match to both a V gene segment and a J gene segment. A rearrangement was called productive if the CDR3 had no stop codons and remained in frame with V and J, and every other rearrangement was called non-productive. CDR3 was defined according to IMGT convention as the region running from the second conserved V-encoded cysteine to the conserved J-encoded phenylalanine. In an earlier analysis of more than 550 of the donors, sequences lacking an unambiguous match to a single V gene segment were excluded. In an earlier analysis of 450 to 750 of the donors, a V segment was called functional when productive rearrangements were above 56.7%, and segregating when the standard deviation between donors exceeded 5%. A statistical classification framework was built to diagnose cytomegalovirus status from the catalog of TCR beta chain sequences. In a later analysis, V and J genes were assigned by comparing TCR nucleotide sequences against IMGT/GENE-DB human TR gene sequences. Using the TCRdist pipeline, a later analysis assigned CDR3 sequences along with most-parsimonious VDJ recombination scenarios. In a later analysis, each TCR beta chain was defined by its CDR3 amino acid sequence together with its V-gene family, and reads without a unique V-gene family were excluded. To address suspected cross-contamination and a sequencing artifact, a later analysis removed a few hundred highly shared, low-generation-probability nucleotide sequences. In a later analysis, a clonal expansion index was calculated for each public chain from normalized within-repertoire ranks of inferred template counts. In a later analysis, generation probabilities were computed using a VDJ recombination model fitted to out-of-frame rearrangements, and the results were checked against IGoR. In a later analysis, TCR-TCR, TCR-HLA and TCR-CMV co-occurrence was scored with hypergeometric tests, and a repertoire-size bias correction was applied to TCR pairs. A later analysis estimated false discovery rates by permuting HLA or CMV assignments 20 times. In a later analysis, co-occurring TCRs were grouped using DBSCAN, with TCRdist sequence similarity added in when clustering inside HLA-allele-positive subsets. Repertoires with fewer than 30,000 or more than 120,000 public chains, plus five repertoires with anomalous nucleotide sharing, were excluded from co-occurrence clustering. Held by TCRdb, this immuneACCESS table contains in-frame sequences only and omits some clones. Under half of the omission traces to an unresolved V gene where checked; the cause of the rest is unknown. V, J and clone size are taken as reported in that table, and D and trimming were inferred from the DNA itself. The sample has about 180,000 clones on record, around 80% of them singletons. Roughly 3.7% of the sample is taken by the ten largest.

Comment on this clone: The target of this receptor is not known. No clone much larger than this one lies a single base away; base qualities are absent.

The cohort comprised 710 or so healthy bone marrow donors. Cohort members were all nominally healthy when sampled, although unrecorded immune exposures were likely present. The donor tested CMV seropositive, placing the donor among the approximately 310 seropositive members of the cohort. A peripheral blood sample was provided by each donor, and peripheral blood mononuclear cells were used for TCR beta sequencing. Genomic DNA extraction from the blood cell samples was performed with the Qiagen DNeasy Blood Extraction Kit. Sequencing used PBMCs. This receptor was taken from a woman in her sixties or seventies in good health and CMV-seropositive.

The CDR3 reads as follows: CASIGLAGSLAYNEQFF. The bases read TGTGCCAGCATAGGGCTAGCGGGTTCTTTGGCTTACAATGAGCAGTTCTTC. The sequence is built from TRBV21-1 and TRBJ2-1; TRBD2 is taken as the D call from the table, unchecked against the DNA. TRBV21-1 is listed as a pseudogene. The CDR3, cysteine through phenylalanine, is 17 amino acids long. The only DNA kept is the CDR3, 51 bases in frame from the first base.